Shown below are 10 T cell receptor beta chains from a single sample sequenced in a study of blood T cell repertoires in COVID-19. Profiled with immunoSEQ multiplex PCR; TCRdb holds only in-frame clones, not every one. The sample lists some 260,000 clones, under 90% seen once, with around 3.9% in the top ten. Sequences were obtained from PBMCs or T cells enriched from blood (not recorded which). These receptor sequences come from a man aged 30 to 45 with acute COVID-19.

The sample holds many counts of this clone. The V and J genes are TRBV6-4 and TRBJ2-1, with TRBD2 matching over 7 bases. Germline CDR1 and CDR2: MRHNA and SNTAGT. The V segment lost 3 bases and the J segment 9 bases; nucleotides outside the gene matches: 5. This CDR3 is 13 amino acids long. CDR3 sequence: CASSEKGRGEQFF. The CDR3 coding sequence is TGTGCCAGCAGTGAAAAAGGGAGGGGTGAGCAGTTCTTC.

This sequence joins TRBV2 and TRBJ1-3; D remains unclear. V was shortened by 7 bases and J by 4 bases, with 14 bases between the two germline ends. In germline, CDR1 is SNHLY, CDR2 FYNNEI. The CDR3 is 14 amino acids. The DNA of the CDR3 is TGTGCCAGCATCGGAACTACCCTGGGAAACACCATATATTTT. Translating gives CASIGTTLGNTIYF.

Comment on this clone: Mismatch with germline at one junction end may stem from a read error. The chain recombines TRBV5-1 with TRBJ2-2; D not resolved. Looked up from germline, CDR1 is SGHRS and CDR2 is YFSETQ. The CDR3 length is 15 residues. In DNA, the CDR3 is TGTGCCAGCAGCTTGGGGTCAGTGAACACCGGGGAGCTGTTTTTT. Its translation: CASSLGSVNTGELFF.

The chain has TRBV5-4 and TRBJ1-2, with 8 nucleotides matching TRBD1. Losses at the gene ends were 4 bases for V and 4 bases for J; bases not matched to a gene: 9. CDR3 length: 15 residues. The V gene's germline CDR1 is SGHNT and CDR2 YYREEE (reference sequence). The CDR3 loop reads CASSHDRGFAYGYTF. Here the CDR3 DNA reads TGTGCCAGCAGCCATGACAGGGGATTTGCCTATGGCTACACCTTC. Together with reference TRBV5-4 and TRBJ1-2, the CDR3 gives the full variable domain: ETGVTQSPTHLIKTRGQQVTLRCSSQSGHNTVSWYQQALGQGPQFIFQYYREEENGRGNFPPRFSGLQFPNYSSELNVNALELDDSALYLCASSHDRGFAYGYTFGSGTRLTVV.

With respect to this clone: Other nucleotide sequences from this sample produce the same CDR3. The chain couples TRBV5-1 to TRBJ2-3; D not certain. The CDR3 extends over 12 amino acids. Germline CDR1 and CDR2: SGHRS and YFSETQ. V lost 4 bases and J 0 bases, leaving 3 bases between the germline ends. Here the CDR3 reads CASSQSTDTQYF. In DNA form, the CDR3 reads TGCGCCAGCAGCCAGAGCACAGATACGCAGTATTTT.

The V gene is TRBV5-5, the J gene TRBJ1-4; D not certain. The germline gives CDR1 SGHKS, CDR2 YYEKEE (reference sequence). V was pared by 10 bases and J by 1 base, with 11 bases between. This CDR3 is built from 13 residues. The CDR3 nucleotides read TGTGCCCGGTGCGGGCAAACTAATGAAAAACTGTTTTTT. It yields the protein CARCGQTNEKLFF.

This clone has a handful of counts. The V gene is TRBV7-2, the J gene TRBJ2-2; 9 bases align to TRBD2. Germline V gene lookup returns CDR1 SGHTA and CDR2 FQGNSA. CDR3 size: 15 residues. J gave up 6 bases and V 4 bases, and 6 bases lay outside the gene matches. The DNA of the CDR3 is TGTGCCAGCAGCTCCTACGCGGGAGGGTCCGGGGAGCTGTTTTTT. Protein product: CASSSYAGGSGELFF.

This clone was seen more than once but under ten times. The rearrangement links TRBV2 to TRBJ1-2; D is ambiguous. V shed 3 bases and J shed 2 bases, with 13 bases lying between them. The CDR3 contains 15 residues. The germline V gene encodes CDR1 SNHLY and CDR2 FYNNEI. The CDR3 DNA is TGTGCCAGCAGTGAGGTGAGGGCAGTCAACTATGGCTACACCTTC. It codes for CASSEVRAVNYGYTF. Full variable domain (remainder filled in from reference TRBV2 and TRBJ1-2): EPEVTQTPSHQVTQMGQEVILRCVPISNHLYFYWYRQILGQKVEFLVSFYNNEISEKSEIFDDQFSVERPDGSNFTLKIRSTKLEDSAMYFCASSEVRAVNYGYTFGSGTRLTVV.

This chain connects TRBV27 to TRBJ1-1; the match to TRBD1 covers 8 bases. Germline loops: CDR1 MNHEY, CDR2 SMNVEV (reference sequence). V trimming: 6 bases; J trimming: 3 bases; junction bases outside the gene matches: 6. There are 14 residues in the CDR3. The CDR3 DNA follows: TGTGCCAGCAGCTTTGGACAGGGTTACACTGAAGCTTTCTTT. This codes for CASSFGQGYTEAFF.

This clone was observed a single time. The chain has TRBV30 and TRBJ1-1; the match to TRBD1 covers 7 bases. From germline, CDR1 is GTSNPN and CDR2 SVGIG (reference sequence). The CDR3 extends over 13 amino acids. The junction had 7 bases not matched to a gene; V was cut back by 8 bases and J by 1 base. The DNA of the CDR3 is TGTGCCGGGACCGGGACAGCGAACACTGAAGCTTTCTTT. This codes for CAGTGTANTEAFF.